The source of this T cell receptor beta chain is a study of blood T cell repertoires in COVID-19. Overall study context: The United States, Italy and Spain provided the acute and convalescent COVID-19 samples. T cells, B-cell-depleted T cells, or PBMCs provided the cDNA or gDNA that served as material.

In the source study's methods: The authors estimated nucleated cell counts from reference gene primer amplification. Assay used: immunoSEQ multiplex PCR; TCRdb lists only in-frame clones, some missing. D and trimming were read from the DNA, whereas the V and J calls and clone size are those reported in that table. The sample gives around 140,000 clones, 75% to 90% of which show up once; around 3.4% is in the top ten. The junction had 7 bases not matched to a gene; V was cut back by 5 bases and J by 3 bases. CDR1 is MNHEY, CDR2 SVGAGI, per germline. The CDR3 runs 14 residues. The chain couples TRBV6-5 to TRBJ2-7; 7 bases match TRBD1. The sample consisted of peripheral blood. The sequence came from a man in his 70s who had recovered from COVID-19. The chain's CDR3 is CASSRAGGDYEQYF. In DNA, the CDR3 is TGTGCCAGCAGTCGAGCAGGGGGTGACTACGAGCAGTACTTC.